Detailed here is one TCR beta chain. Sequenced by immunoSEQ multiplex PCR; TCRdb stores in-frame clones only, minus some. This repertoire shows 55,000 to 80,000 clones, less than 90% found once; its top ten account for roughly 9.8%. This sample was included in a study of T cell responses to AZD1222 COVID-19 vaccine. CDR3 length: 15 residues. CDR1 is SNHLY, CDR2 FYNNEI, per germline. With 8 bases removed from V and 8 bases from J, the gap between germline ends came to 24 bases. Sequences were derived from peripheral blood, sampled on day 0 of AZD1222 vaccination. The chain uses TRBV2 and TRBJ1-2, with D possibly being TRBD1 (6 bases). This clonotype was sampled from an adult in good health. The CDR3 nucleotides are TGTGCCAGCGAGGCCGATGGACAGTTCATTAGCGGCTACACCTTC. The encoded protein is CASEADGQFISGYTF.